This TCR beta chain was retrieved from a study of T cell clones after liver transplantation. About the study: HCV positivity affected three of eight recipients; the rest lacked autoimmune or viral indications.

CDR1 and CDR2 (germline): SGHNT, YYREEE (reference sequence). J lost 5 bases, V lost 4 bases, and 14 bases had no gene match. The CDR3 totals 17 residues. The repertoire was sequenced with immunoSEQ multiplex PCR; TCRdb's copy has only in-frame clones and lacks some. The sample lists roughly 55,000 clones; about 81% were seen once. CD3+CD4+ and CD3+CD8+ cells were FACS-sorted from thawed unstimulated PBMCs. The chain recombines TRBV5-4 with TRBJ2-2; 7 bases are shared with TRBD1. Source: CD4+ T cells from blood, taken before liver transplant. This receptor was identified in a human donor who received a liver transplant. The CDR3 sequence is CASSPRSRTGLTGELFF. The CDR3 DNA sequence: TGTGCCAGCAGCCCCCGCTCAAGGACAGGCCTTACCGGGGAGCTGTTTTTT. The entire variable domain, with the rest obtained from reference TRBV5-4 and TRBJ2-2, is as follows: ETGVTQSPTHLIKTRGQQVTLRCSSQSGHNTVSWYQQALGQGPQFIFQYYREEENGRGNFPPRFSGLQFPNYSSELNVNALELDDSALYLCASSPRSRTGLTGELFFGEGSRLTVL.